This T cell receptor (beta chain) was identified in a study of blood T cell repertoires in COVID-19. About the study: The study drew acute and convalescent COVID-19 samples from the United States, Italy and Spain.

TCRdb's table, derived via immunoSEQ multiplex PCR, lists solely in-frame clones and lacks some. The data contain about 120,000 clones, 87% of them seen just once; the ten biggest clones take up almost 30%. The CDR3 sequence is 12 residues long. CDR1 and CDR2 from the germline V gene are SGHRS and YFSETQ. V was trimmed by 3 bases and J by 9 bases, leaving 10 bases between them. This chain joins TRBV5-1 and TRBJ1-5; no clear D gene. The receptor was isolated from an older woman with acute or convalescent COVID-19. Sequenced sample: peripheral blood. CDR3 sequence reads: CASSSDGGPQHF. CDR3 bases: TGCGCCAGCAGCTCCGATGGAGGGCCCCAGCATTTT. The full variable domain, rest sourced from reference TRBV5-1 and TRBJ1-5, is KAGVTQTPRYLIKTRGQQVTLSCSPISGHRSVSWYQQTPGQGLQFLFEYFSETQRNKGNFPGRFSGRQFSNSRSEMNVSTLELGDSALYLCASSSDGGPQHFGDGTRLSIL.